The 17 T cell receptor beta chains in this list originate from one sample, sequenced in a study of blood T cells in healthy people across ages. The authors ran a second PCR of about 6 to 11 cycles using a sample-barcoded 5' primer and a J-beta primer mix. TCRdb recomputed calls from the 5' RACE reads with MiXCR, one row per CDR3 protein. The data contain some 760,000 distinct CDR3 sequences, 25% of them singletons. This sample also appeared in a second study, on T cells of mothers and their children.

Sequences were obtained from blood. These receptors were collected from a boy aged 5-17 years in good health.

V and J are TRBV5-4 and TRBJ2-1, with D possibly TRBD2 on 6 matching bases. Deletions cut 1 base from V and 1 base from J, with 9 bases between. This CDR3 is built from 15 residues. From germline, CDR1 is SGHNT and CDR2 YYREEE (reference sequence). CDR3 bases: TGTGCCAGCAGCTTGTTCCGGGGGTCCTACAATGAGCAGTTCTTC. Translation: CASSLFRGSYNEQFF.

This clonotype has a count of ten or more. The junction shows a germline mismatch at one end, possibly a read error. The J gene is TRBJ1-4, the V gene TRBV5-1; no clear D gene. Germline V gives CDR1 SGHRS, CDR2 YFSETQ. This CDR3 comprises 14 residues. CDR3 amino acids: CASSLDSSNEKLFF. In DNA, the CDR3 is TGTGCCAGCAGCTTAGATAGTTCTAATGAAAAACTGTTTTTT.

The chain has TRBV28 and TRBJ2-7, with D possibly matching TRBD2 (5 bases). The germline V and J ends were trimmed by 6 bases and 2 bases, with 14 bases remaining between them. Germline V lookup: CDR1 MDHEN, CDR2 SYDVKM. The CDR3 has 14 residues. CDR3 DNA sequence: TGTGCCAGCAGCTATTACGGGGAGCCCTACGAGCAGTACTTC. Translation: CASSYYGEPYEQYF.

This chain connects TRBV4-3 to TRBJ2-1; TRBD2 agrees at 8 bases. After removal of 0 bases from V and 8 bases from J, the junction contained 9 bases not matched to a gene. Germline assignment: CDR1 LGHNA and CDR2 YSLEER. CDR3 length: 16 amino acids. CDR3 region: CASSQDNGRAIHEQFF. In nucleotides, the CDR3 is TGCGCCAGCAGCCAAGATAACGGGAGGGCTATCCATGAGCAGTTCTTC.

The chain recombines TRBV29-1 with TRBJ2-3, with 12 nucleotides matching TRBD2. Germline CDR1 and CDR2: SQVTM and ANQGSEA. V was clipped by 6 bases and J by 6 bases; unmatched bases: 7. The CDR3 has 14 residues. DNA of the CDR3: TGCAGCGTGCGTGGACTAGCGGGACCGGATACGCAGTATTTT. Translation gives CSVRGLAGPDTQYF.

J is TRBJ1-2 and V is TRBV6-5; D uncertain. The CDR3 consists of 14 residues. Germline V lookup: CDR1 MNHEY, CDR2 SVGAGI. Trimming took off 0 bases at V and 1 base at J, with 6 bases between the two ends. The CDR3 DNA sequence: TGTGCCAGCAGTTACTCGCGGAGTAACTATGGCTACACCTTC. Protein product: CASSYSRSNYGYTF.

This clonotype was seen more than once but under ten times. In this CDR3 the conserved last residue, phenylalanine or tryptophan, is missing, so a read error is likely. V usage is TRBV15 and J usage is TRBJ2-5; tentative D call: TRBD1 (6 bases). The J call is in doubt because the DNA end fits TRBJ2-7 better. Germline CDR1 LNHNV, CDR2 YYDKDF (reference sequence). The CDR3 consists of 13 residues. The CDR3 here is CATSITGMGEQYL. Written as DNA, the CDR3 is TGTGCCACCAGCATTACAGGGATGGGCGAGCAGTACCTC.

This clonotype was seen many times. The genes are TRBV29-1 and TRBJ1-4, with D unclear. Germline V gene sequence: CDR1 SQVTM, CDR2 ANQGSEA. This CDR3 has 14 amino acids. Trimming pared 3 bases from V and 1 base from J, leaving 9 bases between. Here the CDR3 reads CSVEGSGTNEKLFF. As DNA, the CDR3 is TGCAGCGTTGAGGGTAGTGGAACTAATGAAAAACTGTTTTTT.

This clonotype has more than one count but fewer than ten. The rearrangement joins TRBV9 to TRBJ2-1; TRBD2 might be the D (7 bases). CDR3 size: 14 residues. V lost 0 bases and J lost 6, with 10 bases in between. CDR1 is SGDLS, CDR2 YYNGEE, per germline. In nucleotides, the CDR3 is TGTGCCAGCAGCGTAGACCGGGGGGCCAATGAGCAGTTCTTC. It translates to CASSVDRGANEQFF.

This clonotype was seen a few times. V gene TRBV18 combines with J gene TRBJ2-3; 7 nucleotides match TRBD1. In germline, CDR1 is KGHSH, CDR2 LQKENI. V lost 4 bases and J lost 2; bases outside the gene matches: 9. The length of the CDR3 is 16 residues. The CDR3 reads CASSLEPGQHTDTQYF. CDR3 nucleotides: TGTGCCAGCTCACTTGAGCCGGGACAGCACACAGATACGCAGTATTTT.

This chain connects TRBV6-5 to TRBJ2-5, with a weak D call TRBD1 (6 bases). The CDR3 has 14 residues. Trimming took off 5 bases at V and 0 bases at J, with 10 bases between the two ends. The germline V gene has CDR1 MNHEY and CDR2 SVGAGI. The CDR3 region is CASSRRTDQETQYF. Here the CDR3 DNA reads TGTGCCAGCAGTCGACGGACAGACCAAGAGACCCAGTACTTC.

This clonotype was seen a few times. CDR3 region: CASSEQTGRTDTQYF. The DNA of the CDR3 is TGTGCCAGCAGCGAACAGACAGGACGCACAGATACGCAGTATTTT. The chain carries TRBV7-9 and TRBJ2-3; D perhaps matches TRBD1 (6 bases). V was shortened by 5 bases and J by 1 base, with 13 bases between the two germline ends. The CDR3 contains 15 residues. Germline lookup yields CDR1 SEHNR and CDR2 FQNEAQ (reference sequence).

This chain connects TRBV27 to TRBJ1-1, with 10 bases aligning to TRBD1. CDR1 is MNHEY and CDR2 is SMNVEV in the germline V gene (reference sequence). The V segment lost 6 bases and the J segment 9 bases; nucleotides outside the gene matches: 10. The CDR3 has 14 amino acids. The CDR3 region has the DNA TGTGCCAGCAGCGACAGGGGGCCATCTCACAAAGCTTTCTTT. Encoded protein: CASSDRGPSHKAFF.

V and J are TRBV2 and TRBJ2-2; D unresolved. The germline V gene encodes CDR1 SNHLY and CDR2 FYNNEI. The CDR3 is 15 amino acids. With 3 bases removed from V and 6 bases from J, the gap between germline ends came to 14 bases. The CDR3 is CASSDLGGDPGELFF. For the CDR3, the DNA is TGTGCCAGCAGTGACTTGGGCGGAGACCCCGGGGAGCTGTTTTTT. Combining the CDR3 with reference TRBV2 and TRBJ2-2 gives the whole variable domain EPEVTQTPSHQVTQMGQEVILRCVPISNHLYFYWYRQILGQKVEFLVSFYNNEISEKSEIFDDQFSVERPDGSNFTLKIRSTKLEDSAMYFCASSDLGGDPGELFFGEGSRLTVL.

The chain uses TRBV20-1 and TRBJ2-7; D is perhaps TRBD2 (6 bases). The CDR3 is 17 amino acids. Germline V CDR1 and CDR2: DFQATT, SNEGSKA (reference sequence). Trimming stripped 0 bases from V and 5 bases from J, with 23 bases between. The CDR3 sequence: CSARDRLRLGGTHEQYF. CDR3 nucleotide sequence: TGCAGTGCTAGAGATAGGCTCAGACTAGGAGGTACCCACGAGCAGTACTTC.

The sample holds a few counts of this clonotype. The rearrangement joins TRBV28 to TRBJ2-4; D is possibly TRBD1 (6 bases). The CDR3 contains 13 residues. V was trimmed by 3 bases and J by 4 bases, leaving 7 bases between them. CDR1 is MDHEN, CDR2 SYDVKM, per germline. CDR3 residues: CASSFTGKNIQYF. CDR3 sequence (DNA): TGTGCCAGCAGTTTCACAGGGAAAAACATTCAGTACTTC.

This clonotype was observed a few times. The V gene is TRBV4-3, the J gene TRBJ1-5, with TRBD1 identical over 8 bases. J lost 6 bases, V lost 1 base, and 2 bases had no gene match. The CDR3 totals 14 residues. The V gene's germline CDR1 is LGHNA and CDR2 YSLEER. This CDR3 reads CASSQGQGIQPQHF. CDR3 in DNA: TGCGCCAGCAGCCAAGGACAGGGGATTCAGCCCCAGCATTTT.